These 31 T cell receptor beta chains share one sample of origin, sequenced in a study of blood T cells in healthy people across ages. Then a second PCR, running roughly 7 to 11 cycles, was carried out with a sample-barcoded 5' primer and a J-beta primer mix. TCRdb redid the calling of the 5' RACE reads with MiXCR, one entry per CDR3 protein. The sample records some 930,000 distinct CDR3 sequences, about 29% being singletons. The sample was also reused in another study, on T cells of mothers and their children.

Material: blood. These receptor sequences come from a woman aged 40 to 50 in good health.

This chain links TRBV2 with TRBJ1-2; 7 bases line up with TRBD1. The CDR3 covers 14 residues. V shed 6 bases, J shed 4 bases, and the junction held 8 bases outside the gene matches. Germline loops: CDR1 SNHLY, CDR2 FYNNEI. CDR3 residues: CASRGTEDVYGYTF. CDR3 DNA sequence: TGTGCCAGCAGGGGGACAGAGGATGTCTATGGCTACACCTTC.

V gene TRBV24-1 combines with J gene TRBJ2-3; TRBD1 might be the D (6 bases). Trimming shortened V by 3 bases and J by 5 bases, and 11 bases separated the two germline ends. Germline CDR1 KGHDR, CDR2 SFDVKD. The CDR3 length is 14 residues. The CDR3 reads CATSDPTGIDTQYF. The CDR3 nucleotides are TGTGCCACCAGTGATCCTACAGGGATAGATACGCAGTATTTT.

This chain joins TRBV7-2 and TRBJ2-1, with 10 bases lining up with TRBD2. Trimming cost V 5 bases and J 11 bases; bases outside gene matches: 12. The CDR3 runs to 15 residues. Germline V lookup: CDR1 SGHTA, CDR2 FQGNSA. The CDR3 sequence is CASSRVGTSAIKQFF. In nucleotides, the CDR3 is TGTGCCAGCAGCCGGGTGGGGACTAGCGCGATAAAGCAGTTCTTC.

This chain links TRBV7-9 with TRBJ2-5; the match to TRBD1 covers 11 bases. Losses at the gene ends were 5 bases for V and 11 bases for J; bases not matched to a gene: 13. CDR1 and CDR2 (germline): SEHNR, FQNEAQ (reference sequence). The CDR3 length is 15 residues. The CDR3 nucleotides read TGTGCCAGCAGCCCAAGGACAGGGGGCGTTGAGGAGCAGTACTTC. This sequence encodes CASSPRTGGVEEQYF.

The chain links TRBV7-6 to TRBJ2-4, with 7 bases identical to TRBD1. The CDR3 is 15 residues long. V was pared by 1 base and J by 13 bases, with 13 bases of the junction left unmatched. Germline values: CDR1 SGHVS, CDR2 FNYEAQ. The DNA for the CDR3 is TGTGCCAGCAGCTTAGAAACAGGGGCCCAGGGGGAGCAGTACTTC. Protein: CASSLETGAQGEQYF. Full variable domain (remainder filled in from reference TRBV7-6 and TRBJ2-4): GAGVSQSPRYKVTKRGQDVALRCDPISGHVSLYWYRQALGQGPEFLTYFNYEAQQDKSGLPNDRFSAERPEGSISTLTIQRTEQRDSAMYRCASSLETGAQGEQYFGAGTRLSVL.

This clonotype was detected ten times or more. V usage is TRBV24-1 and J usage is TRBJ1-2; maybe TRBD1 (6 bases). The V gene's germline CDR1 is KGHDR and CDR2 SFDVKD. The CDR3 has 13 amino acids. Trimming left V 5 bases short and J 4 bases short, with 10 bases between. The CDR3 coding sequence is TGTGCCACCAGTGTACAGGGAGGCTATGGCTACACCTTC. This sequence encodes CATSVQGGYGYTF.

The chain carries TRBV3-1 and TRBJ2-3, with 12 bases lining up with TRBD2. CDR1 is LGHDT and CDR2 is YNNKEL in the germline V gene (reference sequence). This CDR3 region has 16 residues. J was trimmed by 4 bases and V by 1 base; bases with no gene match: 3. The DNA of the CDR3 is TGTGCCAGCAGCCAAGCCCTAGCGGGGGGGCCAGATACGCAGTATTTT. It codes for CASSQALAGGPDTQYF.

This clonotype was seen at least ten times. V usage is TRBV4-1 and J usage is TRBJ2-7; 10 bases map to TRBD1. The ends lost 3 bases at V and 3 bases at J; junction bases unmatched: 8. Germline values: CDR1 MGHRA, CDR2 YSYEKL. This CDR3 has 16 amino acids. This chain's CDR3 is CASSHTIRTGGYEQYF. The CDR3 DNA reads as TGCGCCAGCAGCCACACTATAAGGACAGGGGGCTACGAGCAGTACTTC.

The V call is TRBV21-1, the J call TRBJ2-5. TRBJ2-7 matches the DNA end more closely, so the J call is doubtful. TRBV21-1 corresponds to a pseudogene. The CDR3 is 13 residues long. This CDR3 reads CASSKGTLYEQYF. The CDR3 DNA reads TGTGCCAGCAGCAAAGGGACCCTATACGAGCAGTACTTC.

This clonotype was seen a few times. This rearrangement joins TRBV14 to TRBJ2-1; 12 nucleotides match TRBD2. The germline V gene has CDR1 SGHDN and CDR2 FVKESK. Trimming took 4 bases from V and 6 from J; bases not matched to a gene: 13. This CDR3 has 18 residues. CDR3 coding DNA: TGTGCCAGCAGCCGACAGACTAGCGGGGGTTGGAGTGTCAATGAGCAGTTCTTC. Protein product: CASSRQTSGGWSVNEQFF.

This clonotype appeared many times. The chain is built from TRBV25-1 and TRBJ2-1; 7 bases agree with TRBD1. J lost 4 bases, V lost 3 bases, and 3 bases had no gene match. The CDR3 length is 14 residues. Germline values: CDR1 MGHDK, CDR2 SYGVNS. Written as DNA, the CDR3 is TGTGCCAGCAGTGAGACAGGGATATACAATGAGCAGTTCTTC. Translation: CASSETGIYNEQFF.

This clonotype was counted ten times or more. CDR3 residues: CASSLGGVTEQFF. In DNA, the CDR3 is TGTGCCAGCAGCTTAGGGGGGGTGACTGAGCAGTTCTTC. This chain uses TRBV7-2 with TRBJ2-1, with TRBD2 as a possible D gene (6 bases). Germline V gives CDR1 SGHTA, CDR2 FQGNSA. CDR3 length: 13 residues. The ends were cut back, 1 base at V and 9 bases at J, with 10 bases in the middle.

A note on this clonotype: A read error may account for a junction end that differs from germline. The V gene is TRBV20-1, the J gene TRBJ1-1, with unresolved D. CDR3 length: 13 residues. CDR1 and CDR2 (germline): DFQATT, SNEGSKA (reference sequence). The CDR3 reads CSASYDSNTETFF. CDR3 in DNA: TGCAGTGCTAGTTACGACTCGAACACTGAAACTTTCTTT.

This clonotype appeared a few times. The chain is built from TRBV6-5 and TRBJ2-7, with TRBD2 matching over 7 bases. Germline-derived CDR1 and CDR2 are MNHEY and SVGAGI. J lost 4 bases, V lost 0 bases, and 3 bases had no gene match. The CDR3 covers 14 residues. The CDR3 DNA reads TGTGCCAGCAGTTACTCGAGGGAGGGATACGAGCAGTACTTC. Amino acid sequence: CASSYSREGYEQYF.

The chain carries TRBV3-1 and TRBJ2-1; possible D gene TRBD2, 7 bases. The CDR3 contains 16 residues. Germline CDR1 is LGHDT and CDR2 is YNNKEL (reference sequence). Trimming removed 2 bases at V and 3 bases at J, with 14 bases between. CDR3 DNA: TGTGCCAGCAGCCAATACGGGGGGCTCCTCTACAATGAGCAGTTCTTC. It translates to CASSQYGGLLYNEQFF.

The chain has TRBV6-2 or TRBV6-3 and TRBJ2-1, with TRBD2 matching over 8 bases. CDR1 MNHEY and CDR2 SVGEGT come from the germline V gene. The CDR3 spans 14 residues. J gave up 7 bases and V 6 bases, and 8 bases lay outside the gene matches. The CDR3 sequence is CASRPGGRVNEQFF. Here the CDR3 DNA reads TGTGCCAGCAGGCCGGGGGGGCGGGTGAATGAGCAGTTCTTC.

With respect to this clonotype: A much larger clone is a single base away; this may be a read error. The conserved phenylalanine or tryptophan is not found at the CDR3 terminus, so this likely reflects a read error. The V gene is TRBV7-2, the J gene TRBJ1-6; D perhaps matches TRBD1 (6 bases). Germline CDR1 SGHTA, CDR2 FQGNSA. Trimming pared 2 bases from V and 9 bases from J, leaving 11 bases between. This CDR3 spans 14 amino acids. The CDR3 reads CASSLQGLSSPLHC. The CDR3 DNA reads TGTGCCAGCAGCTTACAGGGGCTCTCTTCACCCCTCCACTGT.

This clonotype was counted at least ten times. The chain employs TRBV6-2 or TRBV6-3 and TRBJ2-7, with a weak D call TRBD1 (6 bases). Germline CDR1 and CDR2: MNHEY and SVGEGT. The ends were cut back, 6 bases at V and 3 bases at J, with 12 bases in the middle. There are 13 residues in the CDR3. CDR3 loop: CASRVGHSYEQYF. CDR3 sequence (DNA): TGTGCCAGCAGAGTGGGACACAGCTACGAGCAGTACTTC.

The rearrangement links TRBV7-2 to TRBJ2-5; D might be TRBD2 (5 bases). Looked up from germline, CDR1 is SGHTA and CDR2 is FQGNSA. The CDR3 is made up of 14 amino acids. The V end was cut by 5 bases, the J end by 5 bases, with 15 bases between. In nucleotides, the CDR3 is TGTGCCAGCAGCCACTTCGGGGTTAGGGAGACCCAGTACTTC. Its translation is CASSHFGVRETQYF.

About this clonotype: A read error may explain this, as a much larger clone is one base away. CDR3: CASSLYRGYGYTF. CDR3 coding DNA: TGTGCCAGCAGTTTATACCGGGGCTATGGCTACACCTTC. The V gene is TRBV12-3 or TRBV12-4, the J gene TRBJ1-2; D is ambiguous. The CDR3 totals 13 residues. Trimming cost V 2 bases and J 4 bases, with 8 bases left between them.

The chain combines TRBV28 with TRBJ2-6; D remains unclear. The germline gives CDR1 MDHEN, CDR2 SYDVKM. The CDR3 spans 18 residues. V shed 6 bases and J shed 2 bases, with 20 bases lying between them. For the CDR3, the DNA is TGTGCCAGCAGCCCGACCGGGCCCAACCCAGCTGGGGCCAACGTCCTGACTTTC. Translation gives CASSPTGPNPAGANVLTF.

The chain employs TRBV7-2 and TRBJ1-2; D is undetermined. This CDR3 comprises 16 residues. CDR1 and CDR2 (germline): SGHTA, FQGNSA. The ends were cut back, 5 bases at V and 3 bases at J, with 19 bases in the middle. The CDR3 region is CASSHENGERYYGYTF. The CDR3 DNA sequence: TGTGCCAGCAGCCACGAAAATGGGGAGCGGTACTATGGCTACACCTTC.

The genes are TRBV6-2 or TRBV6-3 and TRBJ2-1; D assignment may be TRBD1 or TRBD2 (5 bases each). The CDR3 runs to 15 residues. Germline loops: CDR1 MNHEY, CDR2 SVGEGT. V dropped 2 bases and J dropped 6 bases, with 14 bases sitting between them. CDR3 loop: CASSYVRGGGNEQFF. CDR3 in DNA: TGTGCCAGCAGTTACGTCCGGGGCGGTGGCAATGAGCAGTTCTTC.

This clonotype was seen only a few times. This chain links TRBV29-1 with TRBJ1-4; no clear D gene. The CDR3 loop spans 16 amino acids. Trimming removed 4 bases from V and 0 bases from J, with 15 bases in between. Germline V gene data show CDR1 as SQVTM and CDR2 as ANQGSEA. The CDR3 DNA reads as TGCAGCGTTGGTTGGTCGGGCACCGCAACTAATGAAAAACTGTTTTTT. Amino acid sequence: CSVGWSGTATNEKLFF.

The chain couples TRBV3-1 to TRBJ2-7, with 8 bases that match TRBD2. Germline trimming cut 1 base from V and 4 bases from J; bases unmatched to any gene: 9. The CDR3 covers 16 residues. Germline-derived CDR1 and CDR2 are LGHDT and YNNKEL (reference sequence). This CDR3 is CASSQGGTSGYYEQYF. The DNA of the CDR3 is TGTGCCAGCAGCCAAGGAGGTACTAGCGGTTATTACGAGCAGTACTTC.

This clonotype has a handful of counts. This chain connects TRBV7-9 to TRBJ1-2; 9 nucleotides match TRBD1. Germline V gene data show CDR1 as SEHNR and CDR2 as FQNEAQ (reference sequence). After removal of 4 bases from V and 6 bases from J, the junction contained 6 bases not matched to a gene. CDR3 length: 14 amino acids. In DNA form, the CDR3 reads TGTGCCAGCAGCTCACAACGGGACAGGGATGGCTACACCTTC. As protein: CASSSQRDRDGYTF.

V usage is TRBV20-1 and J usage is TRBJ2-2, with a weak D call TRBD1 (6 bases). The length of the CDR3 is 17 residues. CDR1 and CDR2 (germline): DFQATT, SNEGSKA (reference sequence). V dropped 3 bases and J dropped 3 bases, with 20 bases sitting between them. The CDR3 DNA sequence: TGCAGTGCTAGCGATTTTAGGCAGGGGCGGGACACCGGGGAGCTGTTTTTT. It specifies CSASDFRQGRDTGELFF.

This clonotype was observed a few times. Mismatch with germline at one junction end may stem from a read error. The chain employs TRBV7-9 and TRBJ2-1, with 7 bases matching TRBD1. The CDR3 contains 15 residues. CDR1 is SEHNR, CDR2 FQNEAQ, per germline (reference sequence). The CDR3 nucleotides read TGTGCCAGCAGCTGGGCAACCCGACAGGGCAATGGGCAGTTCTTC. This gives the protein CASSWATRQGNGQFF.

This clonotype came up many times. The V and J genes are TRBV4-1 and TRBJ2-1; 8 bases agree with TRBD1. The CDR3 totals 13 residues. The germline CDR1 and CDR2 sequences are MGHRA and YSYEKL. V shed 7 bases, J shed 5 bases, and the junction held 4 bases outside the gene matches. This CDR3 reads CASKLTGDNEQFF. In DNA, the CDR3 is TGCGCCAGCAAGCTGACAGGGGACAATGAGCAGTTCTTC.

The chain employs TRBV7-8 and TRBJ2-3; TRBD1 aligns across 7 bases. CDR1 is SGHVS, CDR2 FQNEAQ, per germline. Trimming took 4 bases from V and 9 from J; bases not matched to a gene: 13. This CDR3 region has 15 residues. The chain's CDR3 is CASSSAGTVTSTQYF. The CDR3 DNA follows: TGTGCCAGCAGCTCAGCAGGGACAGTAACTTCCACGCAGTATTTT. Full variable domain (outside the CDR3, taken from reference TRBV7-8 and TRBJ2-3): GAGVSQSPRYKVAKRGQDVALRCDPISGHVSLFWYQQALGQGPEFLTYFQNEAQLDKSGLPSDRFFAERPEGSVSTLKIQRTQQEDSAVYLCASSSAGTVTSTQYFGPGTRLTVL.

This chain joins TRBV29-1 and TRBJ2-1, with 8 nucleotides matching TRBD2. The V gene end was trimmed by 2 bases and the J gene end by 4 bases; junction bases not matched to a gene: 4. CDR3 length equals 14 residues. CDR1 SQVTM and CDR2 ANQGSEA come from the germline V gene. The CDR3 bases are TGCAGCGTTGAACCGGGAGGGGTTTACAATGAGCAGTTCTTC. Amino acids: CSVEPGGVYNEQFF.